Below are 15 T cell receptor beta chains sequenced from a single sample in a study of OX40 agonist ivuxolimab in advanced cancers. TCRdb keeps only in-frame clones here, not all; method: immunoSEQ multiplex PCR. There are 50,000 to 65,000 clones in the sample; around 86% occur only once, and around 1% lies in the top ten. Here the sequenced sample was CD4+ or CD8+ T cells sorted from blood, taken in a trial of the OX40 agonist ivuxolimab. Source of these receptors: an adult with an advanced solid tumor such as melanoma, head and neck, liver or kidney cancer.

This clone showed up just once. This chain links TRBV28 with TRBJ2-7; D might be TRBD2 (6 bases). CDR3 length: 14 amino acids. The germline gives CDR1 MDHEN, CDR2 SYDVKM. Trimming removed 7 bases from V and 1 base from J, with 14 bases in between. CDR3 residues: CASMLGGGSYEQYF. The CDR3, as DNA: TGTGCCAGCATGTTGGGAGGTGGTTCCTACGAGCAGTACTTC.

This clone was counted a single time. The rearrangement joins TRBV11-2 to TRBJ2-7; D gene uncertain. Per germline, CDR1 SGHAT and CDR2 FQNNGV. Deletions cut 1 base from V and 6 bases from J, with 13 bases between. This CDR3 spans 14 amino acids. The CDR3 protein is CASSLGSASGEQYF. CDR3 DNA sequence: TGTGCCAGCAGCTTAGGGAGTGCCTCGGGCGAGCAGTACTTC.

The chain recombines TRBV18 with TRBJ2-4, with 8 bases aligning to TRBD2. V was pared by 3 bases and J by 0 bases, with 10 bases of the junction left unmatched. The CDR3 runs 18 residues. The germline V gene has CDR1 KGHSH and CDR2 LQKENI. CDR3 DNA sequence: TGTGCCAGCTCACCGGTCGGTGTCGGGGGGGTAGCCAAAAACATTCAGTACTTC. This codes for CASSPVGVGGVAKNIQYF.

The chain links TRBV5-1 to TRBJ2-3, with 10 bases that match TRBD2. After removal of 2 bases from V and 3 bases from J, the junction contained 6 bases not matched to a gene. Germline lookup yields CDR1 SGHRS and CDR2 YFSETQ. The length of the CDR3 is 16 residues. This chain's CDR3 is CASSLSGRAGTDTQYF. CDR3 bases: TGCGCCAGCAGCTTAAGCGGGAGGGCCGGGACAGATACGCAGTATTTT. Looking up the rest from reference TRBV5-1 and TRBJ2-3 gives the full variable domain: KAGVTQTPRYLIKTRGQQVTLSCSPISGHRSVSWYQQTPGQGLQFLFEYFSETQRNKGNFPGRFSGRQFSNSRSEMNVSTLELGDSALYLCASSLSGRAGTDTQYFGPGTRLTVL.

CDR3 sequence reads: CASSVSVAGEDTQYF. The CDR3 DNA reads TGTGCCAGCAGCGTATCAGTAGCGGGAGAAGATACGCAGTATTTT. The rearrangement uses TRBV9 and TRBJ2-3; 9 nucleotides agree with TRBD2. The junction had 5 bases not matched to a gene; V was cut back by 1 base and J by 5 bases. Germline V gives CDR1 SGDLS, CDR2 YYNGEE. The CDR3 sequence is 15 residues long.

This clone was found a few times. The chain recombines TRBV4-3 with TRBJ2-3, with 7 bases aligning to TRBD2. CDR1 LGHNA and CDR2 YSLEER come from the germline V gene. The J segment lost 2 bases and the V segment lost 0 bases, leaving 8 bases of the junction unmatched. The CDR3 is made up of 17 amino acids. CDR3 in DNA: TGCGCCAGCAGCCAAGATACGGGGGGAGGTTTCACAGATACGCAGTATTTT. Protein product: CASSQDTGGGFTDTQYF.

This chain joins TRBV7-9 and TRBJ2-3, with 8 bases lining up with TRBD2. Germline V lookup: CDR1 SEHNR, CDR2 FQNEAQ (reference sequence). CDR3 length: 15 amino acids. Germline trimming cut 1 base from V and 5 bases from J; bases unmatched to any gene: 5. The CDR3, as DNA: TGTGCCAGCAGCTTAGGAGCGGGAGAAAGAGATACGCAGTATTTT. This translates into CASSLGAGERDTQYF.

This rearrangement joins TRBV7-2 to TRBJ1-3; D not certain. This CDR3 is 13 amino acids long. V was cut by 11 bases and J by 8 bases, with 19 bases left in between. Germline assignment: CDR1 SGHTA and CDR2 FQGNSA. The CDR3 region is CASRRVPGHTIYF. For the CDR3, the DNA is TGTGCCTCCCGGAGAGTCCCAGGCCACACCATATATTTT.

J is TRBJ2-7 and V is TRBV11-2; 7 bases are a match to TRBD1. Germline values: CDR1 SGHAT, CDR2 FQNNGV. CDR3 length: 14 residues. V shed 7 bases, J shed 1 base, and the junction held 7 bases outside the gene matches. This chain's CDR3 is CASNRGAPSYEQYF. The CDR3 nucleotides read TGTGCCAGCAACAGGGGCGCGCCGTCCTACGAGCAGTACTTC.

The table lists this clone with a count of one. The CDR3 DNA follows: TGTGCCAGCAGTTTTCGGGGGCGGTTTCAGCCCCAGCATTTT. It encodes CASSFRGRFQPQHF. The genes are TRBV28 and TRBJ1-5; D might be TRBD1 (6 bases). Trimming removed 3 bases at V and 6 bases at J, with 12 bases between. The germline V gene has CDR1 MDHEN and CDR2 SYDVKM. The CDR3 has 14 residues.

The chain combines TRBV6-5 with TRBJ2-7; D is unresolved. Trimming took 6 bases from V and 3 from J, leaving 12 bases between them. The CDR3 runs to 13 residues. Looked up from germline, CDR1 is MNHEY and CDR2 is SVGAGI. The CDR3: CASSTTTDYEQYF. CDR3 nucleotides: TGTGCCAGCAGCACCACAACCGACTACGAGCAGTACTTC.

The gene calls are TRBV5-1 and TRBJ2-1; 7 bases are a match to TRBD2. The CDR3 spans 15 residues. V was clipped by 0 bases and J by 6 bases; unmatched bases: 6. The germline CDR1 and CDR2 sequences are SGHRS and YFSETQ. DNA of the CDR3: TGCGCCAGCAGCTTGGAGGCGCGGGAGCTCAATGAGCAGTTCTTC. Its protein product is CASSLEARELNEQFF. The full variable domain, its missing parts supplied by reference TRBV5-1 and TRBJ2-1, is KAGVTQTPRYLIKTRGQQVTLSCSPISGHRSVSWYQQTPGQGLQFLFEYFSETQRNKGNFPGRFSGRQFSNSRSEMNVSTLELGDSALYLCASSLEARELNEQFFGPGTRLTVL.

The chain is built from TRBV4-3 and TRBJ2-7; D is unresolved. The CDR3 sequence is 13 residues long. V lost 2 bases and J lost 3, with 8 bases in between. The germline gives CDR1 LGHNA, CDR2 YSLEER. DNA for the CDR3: TGCGCCAGCAGCCAACGACTGGACTACGAGCAGTACTTC. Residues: CASSQRLDYEQYF.

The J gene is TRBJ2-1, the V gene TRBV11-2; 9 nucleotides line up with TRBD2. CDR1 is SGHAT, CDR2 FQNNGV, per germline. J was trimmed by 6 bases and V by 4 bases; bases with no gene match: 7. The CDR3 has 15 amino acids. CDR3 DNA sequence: TGTGCCAGCAGCTCGACTAGCGGAGTAGTCAATGAGCAGTTCTTC. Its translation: CASSSTSGVVNEQFF.

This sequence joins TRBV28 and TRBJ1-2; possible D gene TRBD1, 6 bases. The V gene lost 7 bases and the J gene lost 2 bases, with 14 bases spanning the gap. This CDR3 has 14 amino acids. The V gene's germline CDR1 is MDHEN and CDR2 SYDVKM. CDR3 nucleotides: TGTGCCAGCACGCGAGGGGGGGTGAACTATGGCTACACCTTC. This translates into CASTRGGVNYGYTF.